This T cell receptor (beta chain) derives from a study of cytomegalovirus exposure and HLA in healthy donors. Across the whole study: Early release data held 85 million or so unique TCRs from HLA-typed donors. General study results and limits: Earlier analysis found most TCR beta V segments productive about 90% or about 30% of the time. It was approximately 160 TCR beta chains that were listed as cytomegalovirus-associated.

A note on this clone: The antigen remains undetermined.

The CDR3 spans 16 residues. Trimming left V 4 bases short and J 1 base short, with 15 bases between. The germline V gene has CDR1 SGHTS and CDR2 YDEGEE. The PCR was carried out with 60 Vbeta primers and 13 Jbeta primers. The table came from immunoSEQ multiplex PCR; TCRdb's copy has only in-frame clones and leaves some out. The profile shows under 110,000 clones, more than 80% of them singletons. This sequence joins TRBV5-8 and TRBJ1-3; perhaps TRBD1 as D (5 bases). The source is a man under 40 in good health and CMV-seronegative. Sequencing was performed on PBMCs. The CDR3 loop is CASSRPGVRSGNTIYF. In DNA, the CDR3 is TGTGCCAGCAGCCGACCGGGGGTAAGGTCTGGAAACACCATATATTTT.